These 18 T cell receptor beta chains were all obtained from the same sample, sequenced in a study of vaccination and CD4 T cells after COVID-19. As for treatment: approximately 10-day PBMC culture with coronavirus spike peptide pools or control peptides (ViraFEST assay). Their antigens are not known. Cultured CD4+ T-cell DNA underwent Oncomine TCR Beta short-read sequencing. TCRdb redid the calling of the PCR reads with MiXCR, one entry per CDR3 protein. Among just under 20,000 distinct CDR3 sequences listed, about 51% were seen once. The sequenced sample was CD4+ T cells from blood, cultured in vitro. All receptors derive from a human donor who had recovered from COVID-19.

The rearrangement uses TRBV20-1 and TRBJ2-3, with 9 bases identical to TRBD2. From germline, CDR1 is DFQATT and CDR2 SNEGSKA (reference sequence). V was clipped by 6 bases and J by 5 bases; unmatched bases: 18. The CDR3 consists of 17 residues. The CDR3 loop reads CSASRGRGGAQQDTQYF. The CDR3 DNA reads as TGCAGTGCCTCACGGGGGCGCGGGGGGGCCCAACAAGATACGCAGTATTTT.

V gene TRBV6-5 combines with J gene TRBJ2-2, with D perhaps TRBD1 or TRBD2 (6 bases each). This CDR3 has 15 amino acids. V lost 0 bases and J lost 4, with 9 bases in between. The germline CDR1 and CDR2 sequences are MNHEY and SVGAGI. The CDR3 nucleotides read TGTGCCAGCAGTTACTCAGGGGGGCTCACCGGGGAGCTGTTTTTT. Protein: CASSYSGGLTGELFF.

The chain is built from TRBV20-1 and TRBJ1-5, with D maybe TRBD1 (6 bases). The CDR3 totals 15 residues. CDR1 is DFQATT, CDR2 SNEGSKA, per germline (reference sequence). The ends were cut back, 2 bases at V and 4 bases at J, with 15 bases in the middle. The CDR3 here is CSARPPTGINQPQHF. Written as DNA, the CDR3 is TGCAGTGCTAGACCCCCAACAGGGATAAATCAGCCCCAGCATTTT.

V and J are TRBV7-9 and TRBJ2-3; TRBD1 agrees at 8 bases. The V segment lost 4 bases and the J segment 3 bases; nucleotides outside the gene matches: 6. Germline V gene data show CDR1 as SEHNR and CDR2 as FQNEAQ (reference sequence). The CDR3 runs 15 residues. CDR3 region: CASSSRTGRTDTQYF. The CDR3 nucleotides are TGTGCCAGCAGCTCTCGGACAGGGCGGACAGATACGCAGTATTTT.

The rearrangement uses TRBV25-1 and TRBJ2-3; weak D call: TRBD1 (6 bases). V was pared by 7 bases and J by 2 bases, with 19 bases between. This CDR3 has 16 residues. Per germline, CDR1 MGHDK and CDR2 SYGVNS. The CDR3, as DNA: TGTGCCAGCACGATGGGCAGGGGCCCCACCACAGATACGCAGTATTTT. Its translation is CASTMGRGPTTDTQYF.

V and J are TRBV6-5 and TRBJ2-3; 9 positions agree with TRBD2. The germline V gene encodes CDR1 MNHEY and CDR2 SVGAGI. Trimming cost V 2 bases and J 3 bases; bases outside gene matches: 3. CDR3 length equals 15 residues. Here the CDR3 reads CASSYSGGPTDTQYF. The CDR3 DNA follows: TGTGCCAGCAGTTACAGCGGGGGGCCAACAGATACGCAGTATTTT.

This clonotype was observed a few times. This rearrangement joins TRBV6-1 to TRBJ1-6; D not certain. V lost 6 bases, J lost 10 bases, and 7 bases lay in between. This CDR3 is built from 11 residues. From germline, CDR1 is MNHNS and CDR2 SASEGT. Here the CDR3 DNA reads TGTGCCAGCAGCAACGGGTCACCCCTCCACTTT. It translates to CASSNGSPLHF.

Regarding this clonotype: No DNA is shown, since the ends of the CDR3 on it are uncertain; the CDR3 is the one TCRdb lists. This chain links TRBV5-1 with TRBJ2-7. Inclusive of both ends, the CDR3 amounts to 23 amino acids. Germline CDR1 SGHRS, CDR2 YFSETQ. CDR3: CASTNQTSMYLCASSSQLYEQYF.

The gene calls are TRBV29-1 and TRBJ1-1; D is uncertain. V lost 7 bases, J lost 2 bases, and 11 bases lay in between. Germline assignment: CDR1 SQVTM and CDR2 ANQGSEA. This CDR3 region has 12 residues. In DNA form, the CDR3 reads TGCAGCGGTACGACTAGTAACACTGAAGCTTTCTTT. It translates to CSGTTSNTEAFF.

This clonotype was counted between two and nine times. CDR3 bases: TGCAGTGCTAGAGATTACGCGGGAGGAGATACGCAGTATTTT. Translated: CSARDYAGGDTQYF. V gene TRBV20-1 combines with J gene TRBJ2-3; TRBD2 matches at 8 bases. The CDR3 runs to 14 residues. Germline lookup yields CDR1 DFQATT and CDR2 SNEGSKA (reference sequence). The junction had 4 bases not matched to a gene; V was cut back by 0 bases and J by 5 bases.

This clonotype was observed a handful of times. This rearrangement joins TRBV6-5 to TRBJ2-7; 12 bases map to TRBD2. Germline V gives CDR1 MNHEY, CDR2 SVGAGI. V dropped 3 bases and J dropped 1; count of bases not matched to a gene: 4. The CDR3 sequence is 16 residues long. The CDR3: CASSYPGLAGSYEQYF. In nucleotides, the CDR3 is TGTGCCAGCAGTTATCCTGGACTAGCGGGGTCCTACGAGCAGTACTTC.

This clonotype was seen more than once but under ten times. CDR3 sequence (DNA): TGTGCCAGCAGGAGGGACAGCGGACAAGAGACCCAGTACTTC. As protein: CASRRDSGQETQYF. The chain employs TRBV2 and TRBJ2-5, with 7 positions matching TRBD1. Trimming removed 6 bases from V and 2 bases from J; junction bases left unmatched: 6. The CDR3 is 14 amino acids. Germline CDR1 is SNHLY and CDR2 is FYNNEI. The full variable domain, completed using reference TRBV2 and TRBJ2-5, is EPEVTQTPSHQVTQMGQEVILRCVPISNHLYFYWYRQILGQKVEFLVSFYNNEISEKSEIFDDQFSVERPDGSNFTLKIRSTKLEDSAMYFCASRRDSGQETQYFGPGTRLLVL.

The chain carries TRBV5-1 and TRBJ2-3, with 9 bases that match TRBD1. This CDR3 is 15 amino acids long. Germline trimming cut 2 bases from V and 3 bases from J; bases unmatched to any gene: 4. Germline V gene lookup returns CDR1 SGHRS and CDR2 YFSETQ. CDR3 sequence reads: CASSLGQGWTDTQYF. The DNA of the CDR3 is TGCGCCAGCAGCTTAGGACAGGGGTGGACAGATACGCAGTATTTT.

The V gene is TRBV6-1, the J gene TRBJ1-5; 9 positions agree with TRBD1. Trimming at V came to 0 bases and at J to 9 bases, leaving 9 bases not matched to a gene. The germline V gene has CDR1 MNHNS and CDR2 SASEGT. This CDR3 region has 16 residues. CDR3 sequence: CASSEARDRVGRPQHF. The DNA of the CDR3 is TGTGCCAGCAGTGAAGCTAGGGACAGGGTGGGAAGGCCCCAGCATTTT.

The J gene is TRBJ2-4, the V gene TRBV6-1; the match to TRBD1 covers 8 bases. The CDR3 is 13 amino acids. Germline V gene lookup returns CDR1 MNHNS and CDR2 SASEGT. The V and J ends lost 10 bases and 3 bases, in that order; junction bases with no gene match: 5. CDR3 protein: CAIKTGGKNIQYF. The DNA of the CDR3 is TGTGCCATCAAAACAGGGGGCAAAAACATTCAGTACTTC.

This clonotype was seen more than once but under ten times. The chain links TRBV4-3 to TRBJ1-2, with D unclear. The CDR3 has 13 amino acids. Trimming stripped 5 bases from V and 7 bases from J, with 14 bases between. From germline, CDR1 is LGHNA and CDR2 YSLEER. In nucleotides, the CDR3 is TGCGCCAGCAGCTTCGGTCGTGGTAGTGGCTACACCTTC. It translates to CASSFGRGSGYTF.

The chain has TRBV5-4 and TRBJ1-6; D is unresolved. Looked up from germline, CDR1 is SGHNT and CDR2 is YYREEE (reference sequence). The CDR3 extends over 14 amino acids. V lost 1 base and J lost 1, with 3 bases in between. The DNA for the CDR3 is TGTGCCAGCAGCTTGTCTTCCTATAATTCACCCCTCCACTTT. As protein: CASSLSSYNSPLHF.

This chain links TRBV7-2 with TRBJ1-3; D gene unclear. The CDR3 is 16 residues long. The V and J ends lost 0 bases and 2 bases respectively, with 11 bases between them. Germline V gives CDR1 SGHTA, CDR2 FQGNSA. CDR3 residues: CASSLAPGITGNTIYF. In nucleotides, the CDR3 is TGTGCCAGCAGCTTAGCGCCCGGGATTACTGGAAACACCATATATTTT.